What follows is one TCR beta chain and its context. In the original analysis: Amplification of reference gene primers provided the estimated nucleated cell counts. The assay was immunoSEQ multiplex PCR, and TCRdb's table has in-frame clones only and misses some. D and trimming were read from the DNA, whereas the V and J calls and clone size are those reported in that table. The sample gives around 240,000 clones, roughly 84% of which show up once; approximately 0.89% is in the top ten. These data belong to a study of blood T cell repertoires in COVID-19. Across the study: COVID-19 samples, acute and convalescent, were from the United States, Italy and Spain. PBMCs, B-cell-depleted T cells, or T cells provided the cDNA or gDNA that made up the material.

CDR1 SQVTM and CDR2 ANQGSEA come from the germline V gene. V lost 7 bases and J 4 bases, leaving 13 bases between the germline ends. The CDR3 has 12 amino acids. J is TRBJ1-1 and V is TRBV29-1; D may be TRBD1 (6 bases). This TCR was recovered from a man aged 40-49 years with acute or convalescent COVID-19. Material: peripheral blood. CDR3 sequence reads: CSAGEVGTEAFF. CDR3 sequence (DNA): TGCAGCGCAGGGGAGGTTGGCACTGAAGCTTTCTTT.